Sequencing of this TCR beta chain was carried out in a study of a mutant IDH1 vaccine in newly diagnosed glioma (dated by TCRdb to the early 2020s). About the study as a whole: Of the 30 to 35 treated patients, roughly 60% were male and about 40% were female, and a mean age of roughly 37 years was recorded. For exploratory analyses, under 30 treated patients had longitudinal TCRB deep sequencing done wherever samples were available. Before enrollment, most patients had been given radiochemotherapy with temozolomide as standard therapy, while the rest had received either radiotherapy alone or temozolomide alone. Peripheral blood samples were drawn at six visits, namely V03 (baseline), V05, V07, V10, V12 and V13.

Concerning this clone: The antigen it binds to is not known. No base quality information exists; no much larger clone differs at one position.

From cysteine to phenylalanine, the CDR3 is 17 amino acids long. Solely the CDR3 DNA is kept, with 51 bases framed from the first base. The germline V gene specifies MGHRA as CDR1 and YSYEKL as CDR2. Unmatched junction bases come to 7, with V trimmed by 1 base and J by 3 bases. Explained via the paper, the time point label denotes: baseline, week 1 (first vaccination visit). The treatment or condition label of this sample denotes: pre-vaccination baseline after standard-of-care therapy. Donors had newly diagnosed WHO grade 3 or 4 IDH1-mutant astrocytomas with loss of nuclear ATRX. The samples were drawn from NOA16, a multicentre, single-arm, open-label phase I trial in Germany that tested a mutant IDH1 peptide vaccine in humans for the first time. For immunogenicity testing, the blood drawn at visit V03 was used as the baseline sample. Genomic DNA for TCRB sequencing was isolated from EDTA blood with the DNeasy Blood and Tissue Kit.

What the work shows at the level of the full study, not this receptor alone: Immune responses induced by the vaccine were seen in 90% to 95% of patients across multiple MHC alleles. Pseudoprogression seemed to be unrelated to changes in the top peripheral T cell clonotypes found by TCRB sequencing. The authors noted that analyses of patient blood samples could not be reproduced because of sample limitations. PBMC samples for TCRB deep sequencing were selected based on availability.

Library construction relied on the immunoSEQ multiplex PCR assay. Following the manufacturer's protocol, the hsTCRB Kit was used to amplify rearranged TCR beta chain sequences. An Illumina MiSeq was used to sequence the TCRB libraries. As for the original processing: The kit vendor's proprietary platform handled demultiplexing, trimming and gene mapping. TCRdb took this table from immuneACCESS and kept in-frame rearrangements with V and J called. Such tables lack part of the clones; where checked against another copy, unresolved V genes explain under half of the gap, and the rest is unexplained. V and J calls and clone size come straight from that table; D and trimming were deduced from the DNA. The sample has 92,000 or so clones on record, roughly four fifths of them singletons. The top ten clonotypes cover about 5.3% of the sample.

The receptor was isolated from a man aged 35 to 55 with glioma. Some clones in this sample may be carry-over from other donors' samples. The rearrangement combines TRBV4-1 with TRBJ2-7, and 12 junction bases match TRBD2. The source material was PBMCs, sampled from a glioma patient treated with radiotherapy, temozolomide or both. The CDR3 reads CASSQAPSGGGGYEQYF. The sequence in DNA is TGCGCCAGCAGCCAAGCCCCTAGCGGGGGGGGCGGCTACGAGCAGTACTTC.